One and the same sample provided the 27 T cell receptor beta chains below, sequenced in a study of blood T cell repertoires in COVID-19. Measured with immunoSEQ multiplex PCR; TCRdb has only the in-frame clones, and not every one. This repertoire shows almost 250,000 clones, roughly 91% found once; its top ten account for approximately 4.2%. The sequenced material came from PBMCs or T cells enriched from blood (not recorded which). The receptors stem from a woman between 25 and 40 years old who had recovered from COVID-19.

The chain links TRBV5-6 to TRBJ2-3; 11 bases map to TRBD2. Trimming took 1 base from V and 4 from J; bases not matched to a gene: 8. Per germline, CDR1 SGHDT and CDR2 YYEEEE. This CDR3 has 17 amino acids. The CDR3 sequence is CASSLRGSSGRSDTQYF. CDR3 nucleotides: TGTGCCAGCAGCTTGAGGGGGTCTAGCGGGAGGTCAGATACGCAGTATTTT.

CDR3 loop: CASQDRHEAFF. The CDR3, as DNA: TGTGCCAGTCAGGACAGGCATGAAGCTTTCTTT. The gene calls are TRBV28 and TRBJ1-1; TRBD1 aligns across 7 bases. CDR3 length: 11 residues. The V gene's germline CDR1 is MDHEN and CDR2 SYDVKM. J lost 7 bases, V lost 9 bases, and 5 bases had no gene match.

The chain links TRBV6-5 to TRBJ1-2; TRBD1 matches 7 bases. Germline CDR1 is MNHEY and CDR2 is SVGAGI. The CDR3 length is 15 residues. The V gene end was trimmed by 4 bases and the J gene end by 2 bases; junction bases not matched to a gene: 7. The CDR3 region has the DNA TGTGCCAGCAGTTCCGGGACAGCAGTAAACTATGGCTACACCTTC. This codes for CASSSGTAVNYGYTF.

The chain combines TRBV14 with TRBJ1-1, with a tentative D call TRBD1 (6 bases). CDR1 is SGHDN and CDR2 is FVKESK in the germline V gene. V shed 8 bases and J shed 1 base, with 11 bases lying between them. This CDR3 comprises 13 residues. This CDR3 is CASSRGTNTEAFF. CDR3 nucleotides: TGTGCCAGCTCGAGGGGGACGAACACTGAAGCTTTCTTT.

The chain carries TRBV7-2 and TRBJ1-5; D remains ambiguous. Germline V gene sequence: CDR1 SGHTA, CDR2 FQGNSA. The ends were cut back, 0 bases at V and 4 bases at J, with 4 bases in the middle. This CDR3 has 13 residues. This chain's CDR3 is CASSLATNQPQHF. The DNA of the CDR3 is TGTGCCAGCAGCTTAGCGACTAATCAGCCCCAGCATTTT.

The gene calls are TRBV27 and TRBJ1-1; 7 bases are a match to TRBD1. The germline gives CDR1 MNHEY, CDR2 SMNVEV (reference sequence). This CDR3 region has 13 residues. The J segment lost 4 bases and the V segment lost 7 bases, leaving 6 bases of the junction unmatched. The CDR3 spells CASNTGVGTEAFF. CDR3 in DNA: TGTGCCAGCAATACAGGGGTAGGCACTGAAGCTTTCTTT.

The CDR3 sequence is CASSLRDEQYF. DNA for the CDR3: TGTGCCAGCTCACTCAGGGACGAGCAGTACTTC. This rearrangement joins TRBV18 to TRBJ2-7; D might be TRBD1 (5 bases). The CDR3 contains 11 residues. V was trimmed by 4 bases and J by 5 bases, leaving 6 bases between them. Germline V gene sequence: CDR1 KGHSH, CDR2 LQKENI.

The rearrangement joins TRBV7-2 to TRBJ2-5, with D unclear. CDR3 size: 13 residues. Germline CDR1 and CDR2: SGHTA and FQGNSA. The V gene lost 1 base and the J gene lost 2 bases, with 5 bases spanning the gap. CDR3 protein: CASSLVTQETQYF. In DNA form, the CDR3 reads TGTGCCAGCAGCTTAGTAACACAAGAGACCCAGTACTTC.

The chain uses TRBV7-2 and TRBJ1-1; TRBD1 might be the D (5 bases). Germline V gene lookup returns CDR1 SGHTA and CDR2 FQGNSA. Trimming removed 0 bases at V and 4 bases at J, with 9 bases between. The CDR3 contains 14 residues. The CDR3 DNA reads as TGTGCCAGCAGCTTAGCGGCAGGGCGCACTGAAGCTTTCTTT. Translated, it gives CASSLAAGRTEAFF.

This chain uses TRBV27 with TRBJ1-2; D is possibly TRBD1 (6 bases). Germline V gene lookup returns CDR1 MNHEY and CDR2 SMNVEV (reference sequence). With 0 bases removed from V and 1 base from J, the gap between germline ends came to 24 bases. The CDR3 consists of 20 residues. The CDR3 nucleotides are TGTGCCAGCAGTTTATCGGGGCAGGGGCAAACAGGGAGAGTTAACTATGGCTACACCTTC. Its protein product is CASSLSGQGQTGRVNYGYTF.

The V call is TRBV5-5, the J call TRBJ1-5; 7 bases agree with TRBD1. CDR1 and CDR2 (germline): SGHKS, YYEKEE (reference sequence). J was trimmed by 6 bases and V by 5 bases; bases with no gene match: 11. CDR3 size: 15 residues. The CDR3 DNA is TGTGCCAGCAGGTCAACCGGGACAGAAGGTCAGCCCCAGCATTTT. This encodes CASRSTGTEGQPQHF.

This rearrangement joins TRBV24-1 to TRBJ1-2; TRBD1 matches at 12 bases. After removal of 2 bases from V and 4 bases from J, the junction contained 10 bases not matched to a gene. The CDR3 is 18 residues long. The germline gives CDR1 KGHDR, CDR2 SFDVKD. As DNA, the CDR3 is TGTGCCACCAGTGATTCGCCGGGACAGGGGGCCGGTGGCTATGGCTACACCTTC. Its protein product is CATSDSPGQGAGGYGYTF.

The V call is TRBV19, the J call TRBJ1-6, with D perhaps TRBD1 (5 bases). The CDR3 covers 16 residues. Between the trimmed V and J ends, which lost 3 bases and 7 bases, there was a span of 16 bases. Germline V CDR1 and CDR2: LNHDA, SQIVND (reference sequence). CDR3 nucleotide sequence: TGTGCCAGTAGTATTGGATGGACACGGACGAATTCACCCCTCCACTTT. It encodes CASSIGWTRTNSPLHF.

This clone was seen just once. The chain recombines TRBV29-1 with TRBJ2-7, with TRBD1 as a possible D gene (6 bases). Trimming pared 6 bases from V and 0 bases from J, leaving 9 bases between. The CDR3 runs to 12 residues. CDR1 and CDR2 from the germline V gene are SQVTM and ANQGSEA. CDR3 region: CSVQGSSYEQYF. As DNA, the CDR3 is TGCAGCGTCCAGGGGAGCTCCTACGAGCAGTACTTC.

The chain carries TRBV27 and TRBJ2-1; maybe TRBD2 (5 bases). Germline CDR1 is MNHEY and CDR2 is SMNVEV (reference sequence). V was trimmed by 0 bases and J by 2 bases, leaving 14 bases between them. This CDR3 is 17 amino acids long. DNA of the CDR3: TGTGCCAGCAGTTTATCGAGCTTGAGGGTCACCTACAATGAGCAGTTCTTC. Protein product: CASSLSSLRVTYNEQFF.

The V and J genes are TRBV2 and TRBJ1-2; no reliable D call. This CDR3 is 14 amino acids long. Germline-derived CDR1 and CDR2 are SNHLY and FYNNEI. V lost 5 bases and J lost 0, with 10 bases in between. The CDR3 reads CASSRQNPNYGYTF. CDR3 nucleotides: TGTGCCAGCAGTCGTCAGAACCCTAACTATGGCTACACCTTC.

Written as DNA, the CDR3 is TGTGCCAGCAGCCAGAGACAGGGGTTCCCCTACAATGAGCAGTTCTTC. This translates into CASSQRQGFPYNEQFF. The chain uses TRBV14 and TRBJ2-1; 8 nucleotides match TRBD1. Germline V CDR1 and CDR2: SGHDN, FVKESK. The trim removed 3 bases at V and 2 bases at J, leaving 6 bases unmatched. This CDR3 has 16 amino acids.

The CDR3 loop is CASSFAGPYYEQYF. In nucleotides, the CDR3 is TGTGCCAGCAGCTTCGCAGGTCCCTACTACGAGCAGTACTTC. This sequence joins TRBV7-9 and TRBJ2-7; the D is unclear. The CDR3 sequence is 14 residues long. Looked up from germline, CDR1 is SEHNR and CDR2 is FQNEAQ (reference sequence). V gave up 3 bases and J gave up 3 bases, with 12 bases separating them.

Here the CDR3 reads CASSQVPPSDSNGELFF. DNA of the CDR3: TGCGCCAGCAGCCAAGTTCCCCCTAGCGATTCGAACGGGGAGCTGTTTTTT. This chain connects TRBV4-1 to TRBJ2-2; a possible D gene is TRBD2 (6 bases). With 1 base removed from V and 7 bases from J, the gap between germline ends came to 19 bases. The CDR3 loop spans 17 amino acids. Germline values: CDR1 MGHRA, CDR2 YSYEKL.

The V and J genes are TRBV21-1 and TRBJ2-5; the D call TRBD1 from the table was never checked on the DNA. TRBV21-1 is a known pseudogene. This CDR3 region has 15 residues. DNA of the CDR3: TGTGCCAGCAGCAAAGCCGGCAGGGGGCGGGAGACCCAGTACTTC. It specifies CASSKAGRGRETQYF.

This chain's CDR3 is CASSLNGQGYNEQFF. The DNA of the CDR3 is TGTGCCAGCAGTCTAAACGGGCAGGGCTACAATGAGCAGTTCTTC. The chain recombines TRBV2 with TRBJ2-1; D perhaps matches TRBD1 (5 bases). Germline values: CDR1 SNHLY, CDR2 FYNNEI. CDR3 size: 15 residues. Trimming removed 5 bases from V and 3 bases from J, with 14 bases in between.

This clone has a single count. The chain joins TRBV6-5 to TRBJ1-1, with D perhaps matching TRBD1 (5 bases). V gave up 0 bases and J gave up 2 bases, with 10 bases separating them. Germline CDR1 MNHEY, CDR2 SVGAGI. The CDR3 has 15 residues. The CDR3 loop reads CASSYSHRHNTEAFF. The CDR3 DNA sequence: TGTGCCAGCAGTTACTCCCACAGGCATAACACTGAAGCTTTCTTT.

The rearrangement links TRBV28 to TRBJ1-5; possibly TRBD1 for D (5 bases). Trimming pared 7 bases from V and 6 bases from J, leaving 19 bases between. The CDR3 length is 15 residues. Germline loops: CDR1 MDHEN, CDR2 SYDVKM. The CDR3: CASIKRSGSGQPQHF. In DNA form, the CDR3 reads TGTGCCAGCATCAAACGGTCAGGGTCAGGTCAGCCCCAGCATTTT. The full variable domain, with the rest looked up from reference TRBV28 and TRBJ1-5, is DVKVTQSSRYLVKRTGEKVFLECVQDMDHENMFWYRQDPGLGLRLIYFSYDVKMKEKGDIPEGYSVSREKKERFSLILESASTNQTSMYLCASIKRSGSGQPQHFGDGTRLSIL.

V usage is TRBV29-1 and J usage is TRBJ2-1; 7 bases are shared with TRBD1. The CDR3 runs to 13 residues. J gave up 0 bases and V 5 bases, and 1 base lay outside the gene matches. Germline V gives CDR1 SQVTM, CDR2 ANQGSEA. Here the CDR3 DNA reads TGCAGCGTTCACAGGGGCTCCTACAATGAGCAGTTCTTC. It is translated as CSVHRGSYNEQFF.

This clone was recorded a few times. The chain recombines TRBV9 with TRBJ2-5, with D possibly TRBD1 on 5 matching bases. Trimming left V 3 bases short and J 5 bases short, with 11 bases between. This CDR3 is built from 13 residues. CDR1 and CDR2 (germline): SGDLS, YYNGEE. In DNA form, the CDR3 reads TGTGCCAGCAGCGGAACAGGTCGCGAGACCCAGTACTTC. Translating gives CASSGTGRETQYF.

The chain recombines TRBV28 with TRBJ1-1, with a weak D call TRBD1 (6 bases). Germline CDR1 and CDR2: MDHEN and SYDVKM. Trimming pared 3 bases from V and 8 bases from J, leaving 13 bases between. The CDR3 totals 13 residues. For the CDR3, the DNA is TGTGCCAGCAGTTTTCCGACAGGCTTCGAAGCTTTCTTT. Translated, it gives CASSFPTGFEAFF.

CDR3 amino acids: CASSPIQETQYF. The CDR3 region has the DNA TGTGCCAGCTCACCAATACAAGAGACCCAGTACTTC. The genes are TRBV18 and TRBJ2-5; D call uncertain. The germline V gene encodes CDR1 KGHSH and CDR2 LQKENI. This CDR3 is built from 12 residues. Trimming removed 2 bases at V and 2 bases at J, with 3 bases between.